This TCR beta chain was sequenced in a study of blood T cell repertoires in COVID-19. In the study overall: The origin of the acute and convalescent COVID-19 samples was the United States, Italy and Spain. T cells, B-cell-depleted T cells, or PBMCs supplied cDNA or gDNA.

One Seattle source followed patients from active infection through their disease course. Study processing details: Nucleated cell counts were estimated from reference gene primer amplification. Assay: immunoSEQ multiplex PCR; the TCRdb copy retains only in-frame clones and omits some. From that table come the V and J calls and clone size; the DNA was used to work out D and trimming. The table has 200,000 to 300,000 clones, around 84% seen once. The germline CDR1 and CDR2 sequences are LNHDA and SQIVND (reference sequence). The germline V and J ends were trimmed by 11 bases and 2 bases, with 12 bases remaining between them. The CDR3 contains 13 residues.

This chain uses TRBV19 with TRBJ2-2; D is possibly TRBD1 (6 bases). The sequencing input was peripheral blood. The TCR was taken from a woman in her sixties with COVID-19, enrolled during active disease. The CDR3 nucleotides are TGTGCCGTCGGGACAACCAACACCGGGGAGCTGTTTTTT. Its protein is CAVGTTNTGELFF.